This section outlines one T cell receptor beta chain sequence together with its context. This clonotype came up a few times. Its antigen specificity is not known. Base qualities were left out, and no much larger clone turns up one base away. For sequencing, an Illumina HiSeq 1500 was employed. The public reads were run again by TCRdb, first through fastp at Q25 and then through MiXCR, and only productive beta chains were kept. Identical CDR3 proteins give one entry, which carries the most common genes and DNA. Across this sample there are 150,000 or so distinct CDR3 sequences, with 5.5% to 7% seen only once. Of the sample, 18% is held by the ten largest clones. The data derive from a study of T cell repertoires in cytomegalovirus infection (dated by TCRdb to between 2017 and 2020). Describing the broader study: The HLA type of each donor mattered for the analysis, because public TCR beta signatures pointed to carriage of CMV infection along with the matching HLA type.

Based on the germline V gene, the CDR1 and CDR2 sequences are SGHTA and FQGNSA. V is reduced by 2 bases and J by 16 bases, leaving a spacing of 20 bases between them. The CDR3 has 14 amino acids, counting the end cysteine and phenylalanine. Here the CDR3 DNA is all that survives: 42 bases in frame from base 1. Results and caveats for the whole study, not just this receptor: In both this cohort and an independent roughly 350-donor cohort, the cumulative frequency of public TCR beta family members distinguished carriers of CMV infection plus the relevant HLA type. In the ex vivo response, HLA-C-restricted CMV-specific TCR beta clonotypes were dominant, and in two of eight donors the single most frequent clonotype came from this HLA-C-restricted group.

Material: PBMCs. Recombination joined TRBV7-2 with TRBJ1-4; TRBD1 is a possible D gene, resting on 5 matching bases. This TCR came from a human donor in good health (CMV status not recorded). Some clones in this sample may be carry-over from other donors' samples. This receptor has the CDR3 CASSLSPGSISAFF. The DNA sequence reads TGTGCCAGCAGCTTATCCCCAGGGTCCATATCGGCGTTTTTT.